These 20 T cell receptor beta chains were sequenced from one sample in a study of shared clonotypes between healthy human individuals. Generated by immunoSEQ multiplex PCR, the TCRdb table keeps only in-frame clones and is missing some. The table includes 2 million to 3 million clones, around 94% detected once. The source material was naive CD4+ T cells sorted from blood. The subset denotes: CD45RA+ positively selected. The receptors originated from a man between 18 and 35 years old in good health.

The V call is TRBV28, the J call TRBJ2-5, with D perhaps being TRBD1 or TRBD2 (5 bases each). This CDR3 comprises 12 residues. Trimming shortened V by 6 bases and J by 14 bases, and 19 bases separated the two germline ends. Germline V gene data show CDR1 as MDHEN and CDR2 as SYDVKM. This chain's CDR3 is CASSTLGALPYF. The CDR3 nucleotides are TGTGCCAGCAGCACCCTCGGGGCCTTGCCCTACTTC.

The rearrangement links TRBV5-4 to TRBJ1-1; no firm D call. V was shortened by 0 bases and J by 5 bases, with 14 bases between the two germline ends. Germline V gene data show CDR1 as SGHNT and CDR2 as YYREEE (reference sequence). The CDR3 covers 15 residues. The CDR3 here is CASSLARGVLTEAFF. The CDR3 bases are TGTGCCAGCAGCTTGGCCCGTGGGGTTTTAACTGAAGCTTTCTTT.

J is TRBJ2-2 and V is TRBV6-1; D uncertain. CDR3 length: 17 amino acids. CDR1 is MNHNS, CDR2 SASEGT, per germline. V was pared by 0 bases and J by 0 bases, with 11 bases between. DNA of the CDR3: TGTGCCAGCAGTGAAGCGCTTAGGACCGCGAACACCGGGGAGCTGTTTTTT. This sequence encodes CASSEALRTANTGELFF.

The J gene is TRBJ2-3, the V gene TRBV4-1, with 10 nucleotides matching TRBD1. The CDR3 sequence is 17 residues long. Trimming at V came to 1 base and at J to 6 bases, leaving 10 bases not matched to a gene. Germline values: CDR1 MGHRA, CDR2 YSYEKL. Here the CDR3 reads CASSQGQGALLKDTQYF. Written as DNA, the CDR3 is TGCGCCAGCAGCCAAGGACAGGGGGCACTTCTCAAGGATACGCAGTATTTT.

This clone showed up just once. CDR3 region: CASRPSGGLYNEQFF. The CDR3 nucleotides are TGCGCCAGCAGACCTAGCGGGGGGCTGTACAATGAGCAGTTCTTC. This chain links TRBV5-1 with TRBJ2-1; 11 nucleotides agree with TRBD2. J was trimmed by 4 bases and V by 5 bases; bases with no gene match: 5. The CDR3 extends over 15 amino acids. In germline, CDR1 is SGHRS, CDR2 YFSETQ.

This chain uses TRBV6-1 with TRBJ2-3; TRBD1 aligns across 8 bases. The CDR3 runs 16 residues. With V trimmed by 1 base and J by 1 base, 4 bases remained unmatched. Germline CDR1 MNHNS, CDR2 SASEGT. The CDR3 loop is CASSEGTGLGTDTQYF. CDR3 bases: TGTGCCAGCAGTGAAGGGACAGGGCTAGGCACAGATACGCAGTATTTT.

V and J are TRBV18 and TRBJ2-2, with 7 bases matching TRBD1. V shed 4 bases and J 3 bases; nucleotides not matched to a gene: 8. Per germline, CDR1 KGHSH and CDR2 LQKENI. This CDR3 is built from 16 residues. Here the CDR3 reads CASSRDRDFYTGELFF. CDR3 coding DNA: TGTGCCAGCTCACGCGACAGGGATTTTTACACCGGGGAGCTGTTTTTT.

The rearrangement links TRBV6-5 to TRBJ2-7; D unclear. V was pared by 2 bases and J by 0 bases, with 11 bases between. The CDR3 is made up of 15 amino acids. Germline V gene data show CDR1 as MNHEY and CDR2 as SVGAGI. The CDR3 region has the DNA TGTGCCAGCAGTTACCGTTTCGTCAACTCCTACGAGCAGTACTTC. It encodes CASSYRFVNSYEQYF.

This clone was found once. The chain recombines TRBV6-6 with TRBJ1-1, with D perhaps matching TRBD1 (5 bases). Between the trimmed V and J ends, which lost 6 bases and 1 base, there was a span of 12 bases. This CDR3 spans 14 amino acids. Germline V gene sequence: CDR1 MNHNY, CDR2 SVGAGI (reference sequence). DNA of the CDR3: TGTGCCAGCAGGCCAAGGGGCGCGAACACTGAAGCTTTCTTT. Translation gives CASRPRGANTEAFF.

The CDR3 here is CASSLVGDRTQYF. In DNA, the CDR3 is TGTGCCAGCAGCTTGGTCGGGGACAGGACCCAGTACTTC. This sequence joins TRBV5-6 and TRBJ2-5, with 7 bases aligning to TRBD1. The ends lost 0 bases at V and 7 bases at J; junction bases unmatched: 3. This CDR3 region has 13 residues. In germline, CDR1 is SGHDT, CDR2 YYEEEE.

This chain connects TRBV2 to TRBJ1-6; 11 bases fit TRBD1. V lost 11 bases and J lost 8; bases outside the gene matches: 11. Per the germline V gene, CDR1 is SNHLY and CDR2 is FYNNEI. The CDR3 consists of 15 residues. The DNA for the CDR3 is TGTGCCGGCCTACAGGACAGGGGGCTTTATTCACCCCTCCACTTT. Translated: CAGLQDRGLYSPLHF.

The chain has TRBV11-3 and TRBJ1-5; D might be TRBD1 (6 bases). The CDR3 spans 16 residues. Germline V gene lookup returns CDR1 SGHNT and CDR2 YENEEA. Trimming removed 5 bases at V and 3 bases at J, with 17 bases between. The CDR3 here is CASSLRQDFLNQPQHF. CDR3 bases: TGTGCCAGCAGCCTACGACAGGACTTCCTCAATCAGCCCCAGCATTTT.

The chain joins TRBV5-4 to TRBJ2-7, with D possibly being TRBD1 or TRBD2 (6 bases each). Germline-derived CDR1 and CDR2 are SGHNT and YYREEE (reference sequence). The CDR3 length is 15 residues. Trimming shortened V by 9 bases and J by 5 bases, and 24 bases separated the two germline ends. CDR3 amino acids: CATHEGGVRSDEQYF. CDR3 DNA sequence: TGTGCCACGCACGAGGGGGGTGTTCGTTCCGACGAGCAGTACTTC.

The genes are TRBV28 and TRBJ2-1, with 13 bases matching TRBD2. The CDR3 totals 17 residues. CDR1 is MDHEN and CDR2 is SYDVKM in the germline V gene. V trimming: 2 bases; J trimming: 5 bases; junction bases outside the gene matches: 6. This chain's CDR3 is CASSLTPGTSGDNEQFF. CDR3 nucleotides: TGTGCCAGCAGTTTAACCCCCGGGACTAGCGGGGACAATGAGCAGTTCTTC. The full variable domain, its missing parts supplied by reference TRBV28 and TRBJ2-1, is DVKVTQSSRYLVKRTGEKVFLECVQDMDHENMFWYRQDPGLGLRLIYFSYDVKMKEKGDIPEGYSVSREKKERFSLILESASTNQTSMYLCASSLTPGTSGDNEQFFGPGTRLTVL.

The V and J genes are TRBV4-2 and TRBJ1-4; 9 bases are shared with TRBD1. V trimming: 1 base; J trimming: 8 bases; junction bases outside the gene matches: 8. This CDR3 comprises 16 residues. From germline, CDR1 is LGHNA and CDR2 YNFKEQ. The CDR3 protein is CASSQGGEGTGEKLFF. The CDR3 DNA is TGTGCCAGCAGCCAAGGGGGGGAAGGGACAGGGGAAAAACTGTTTTTT.

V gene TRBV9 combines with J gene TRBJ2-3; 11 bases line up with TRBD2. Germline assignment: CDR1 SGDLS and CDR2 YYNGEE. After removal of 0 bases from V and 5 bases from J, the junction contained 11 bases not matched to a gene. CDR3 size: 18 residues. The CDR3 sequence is CASSVGEGSGRAVDTQYF. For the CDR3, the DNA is TGTGCCAGCAGCGTAGGAGAGGGTAGCGGGAGGGCCGTAGATACGCAGTATTTT. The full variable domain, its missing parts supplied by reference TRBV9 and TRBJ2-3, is DSGVTQTPKHLITATGQRVTLRCSPRSGDLSVYWYQQSLDQGLQFLIQYYNGEERAKGNILERFSAQQFPDLHSELNLSSLELGDSALYFCASSVGEGSGRAVDTQYFGPGTRLTVL.

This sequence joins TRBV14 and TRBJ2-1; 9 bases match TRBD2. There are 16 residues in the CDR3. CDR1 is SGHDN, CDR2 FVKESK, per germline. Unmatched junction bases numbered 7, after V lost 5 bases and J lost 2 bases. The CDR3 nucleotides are TGTGCCAGCAGCTACTTGCGGGGGGGCGCCTACAATGAGCAGTTCTTC. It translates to CASSYLRGGAYNEQFF.

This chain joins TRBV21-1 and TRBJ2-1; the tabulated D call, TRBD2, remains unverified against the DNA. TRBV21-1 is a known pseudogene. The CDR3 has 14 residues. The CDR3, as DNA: TGTGCCAGCAGCGGACTAGCGGGGGAAAATGAGCAGTTCTTC. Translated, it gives CASSGLAGENEQFF.

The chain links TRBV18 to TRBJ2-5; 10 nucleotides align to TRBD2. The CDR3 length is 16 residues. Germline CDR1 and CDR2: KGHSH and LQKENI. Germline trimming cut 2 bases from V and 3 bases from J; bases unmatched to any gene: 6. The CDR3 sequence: CASSPVRLAGEETQYF. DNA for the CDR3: TGTGCCAGCTCACCAGTTAGGCTAGCGGGAGAAGAGACCCAGTACTTC. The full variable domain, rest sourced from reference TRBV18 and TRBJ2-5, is NAGVMQNPRHLVRRRGQEARLRCSPMKGHSHVYWYRQLPEEGLKFMVYLQKENIIDESGMPKERFSAEFPKEGPSILRIQQVVRGDSAAYFCASSPVRLAGEETQYFGPGTRLLVL.

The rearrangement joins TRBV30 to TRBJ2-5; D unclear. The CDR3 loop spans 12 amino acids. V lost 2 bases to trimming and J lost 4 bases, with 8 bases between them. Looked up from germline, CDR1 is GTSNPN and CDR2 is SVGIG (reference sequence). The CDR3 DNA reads TGTGCCTGGAGTATAACCGGAGAGACCCAGTACTTC. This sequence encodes CAWSITGETQYF.